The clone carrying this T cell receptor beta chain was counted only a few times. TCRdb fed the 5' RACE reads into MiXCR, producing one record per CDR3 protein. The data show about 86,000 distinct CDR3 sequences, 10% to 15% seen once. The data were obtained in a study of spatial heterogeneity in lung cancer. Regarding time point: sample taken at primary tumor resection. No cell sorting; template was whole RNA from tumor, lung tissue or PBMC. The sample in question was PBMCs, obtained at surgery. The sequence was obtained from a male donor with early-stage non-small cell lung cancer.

The CDR3 region has the DNA TGTGCCAGCAGCTTAGCGGGGGGCGGGGATCGGGAGCAGTACTTC. It is translated as CASSLAGGGDREQYF. The rearrangement joins TRBV7-2 to TRBJ2-7; D assignment may be TRBD1 or TRBD2 (6 bases each). The V end lost 0 bases, the J end lost 7 bases, and 16 bases lay between the germline ends. Per the germline V gene, CDR1 is SGHTA and CDR2 is FQGNSA. This CDR3 has 15 amino acids.